The entry that follows covers one T cell receptor (beta chain) sequence. Trimming took 10 bases from V and 3 from J; bases not matched to a gene: 6. The CDR3 spans 12 residues. Germline lookup yields CDR1 LNHDA and CDR2 SQIVND (reference sequence). Measured with immunoSEQ multiplex PCR; TCRdb has only the in-frame clones, and not every one. The top ten hold about 1.9% of the sample, which has about 130,000 clones, around 90% seen once. The data were obtained in a study of T cell responses to AZD1222 COVID-19 vaccine. This chain joins TRBV19 and TRBJ2-7; the match to TRBD1 covers 7 bases. The sequencing here drew on peripheral blood, taken 28 days after the second AZD1222 dose. This sequence originates from an adult who received the AZD1222 COVID-19 vaccine. The CDR3: CATTGQSYEQYF. Here the CDR3 DNA reads TGTGCCACTACGGGACAGAGCTACGAGCAGTACTTC.